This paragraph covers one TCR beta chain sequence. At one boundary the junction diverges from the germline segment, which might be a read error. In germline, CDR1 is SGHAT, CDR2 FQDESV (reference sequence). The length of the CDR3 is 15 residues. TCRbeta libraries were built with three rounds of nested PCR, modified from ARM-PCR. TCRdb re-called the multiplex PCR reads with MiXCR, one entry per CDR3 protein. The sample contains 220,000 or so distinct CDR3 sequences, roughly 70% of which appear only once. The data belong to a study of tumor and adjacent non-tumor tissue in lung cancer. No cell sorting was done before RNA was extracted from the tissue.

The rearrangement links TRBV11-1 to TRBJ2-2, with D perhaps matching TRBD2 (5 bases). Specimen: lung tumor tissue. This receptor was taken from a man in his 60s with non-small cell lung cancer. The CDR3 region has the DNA TGTGCCTGCAGCCAACTAGTTGGTGGCACCGGGGAGCTGTTTTTT. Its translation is CACSQLVGGTGELFF.